This T cell receptor (beta chain) originates from a study of early T cells in non-severe SARS-CoV-2 infection. Study background: It was bulk RNA from unsorted whole blood that was sequenced, and the chains were unpaired. Study-level points and caveats: Using VDJdb, the matching emphasized anti-spike CD8 responses while missing private and CD4 specificities.

CDR1 and CDR2 (germline): MNHNS, SASEGT. This CDR3 contains 16 residues. V lost 5 bases, J lost 5 bases, and 8 bases stayed unmatched. On this clonotype: Its target is not known.

The TCR library protocol was used to attach unique molecular identifiers. These identifiers were attached to individual cDNA molecules. MiXCR, applied by TCRdb to the 5' RACE reads, yields one record per CDR3 protein. Here the sample spans approximately 38,000 distinct CDR3 sequences, 4.7% being singletons. The V gene is TRBV6-1, the J gene TRBJ2-2; 10 nucleotides line up with TRBD1. The clonotype was recovered from an adult who was a healthcare worker with PCR-confirmed SARS-CoV-2 infection or an uninfected control (not recorded which). Input material: whole blood. The CDR3 nucleotides read TGTGCCAGCAGTTCCGGGACAGGGGCCTGGACCGGGGAGCTGTTTTTT. Its translation: CASSSGTGAWTGELFF.